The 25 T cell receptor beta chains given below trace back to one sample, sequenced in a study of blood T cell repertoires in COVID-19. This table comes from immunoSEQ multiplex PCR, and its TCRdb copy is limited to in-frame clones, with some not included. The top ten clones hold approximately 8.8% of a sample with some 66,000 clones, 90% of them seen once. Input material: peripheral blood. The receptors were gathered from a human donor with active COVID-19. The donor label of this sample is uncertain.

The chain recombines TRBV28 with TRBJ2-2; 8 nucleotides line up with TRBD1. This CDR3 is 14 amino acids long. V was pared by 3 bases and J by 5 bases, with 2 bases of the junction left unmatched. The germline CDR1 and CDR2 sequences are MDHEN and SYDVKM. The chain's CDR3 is CASSLTGATGELFF. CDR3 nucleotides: TGTGCCAGCAGTTTGACAGGGGCGACCGGGGAGCTGTTTTTT.

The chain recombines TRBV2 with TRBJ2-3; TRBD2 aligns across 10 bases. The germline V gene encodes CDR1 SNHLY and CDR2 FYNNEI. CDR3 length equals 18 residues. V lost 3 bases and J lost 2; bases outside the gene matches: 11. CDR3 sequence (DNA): TGTGCCAGCAGTGAGAACAGTAAAGCGGGGGGGTACACAGATACGCAGTATTTT. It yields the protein CASSENSKAGGYTDTQYF.

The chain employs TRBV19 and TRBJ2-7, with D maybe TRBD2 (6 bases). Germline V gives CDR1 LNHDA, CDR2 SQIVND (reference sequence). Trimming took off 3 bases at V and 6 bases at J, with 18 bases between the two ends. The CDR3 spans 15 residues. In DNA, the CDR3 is TGTGCCAGTAGTATGGTAGCGGCGAATGGGGGCGAGCAGTACTTC. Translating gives CASSMVAANGGEQYF.

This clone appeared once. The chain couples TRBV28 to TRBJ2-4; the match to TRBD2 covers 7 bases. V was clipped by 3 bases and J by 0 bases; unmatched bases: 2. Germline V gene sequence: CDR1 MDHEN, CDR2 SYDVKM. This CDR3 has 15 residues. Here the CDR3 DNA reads TGTGCCAGCAGTTTGGGGGGGACAGCCAAAAACATTCAGTACTTC. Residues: CASSLGGTAKNIQYF.

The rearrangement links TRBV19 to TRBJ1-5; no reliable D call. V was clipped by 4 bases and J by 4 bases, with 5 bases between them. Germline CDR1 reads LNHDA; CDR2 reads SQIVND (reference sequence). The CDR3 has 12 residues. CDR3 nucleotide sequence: TGTGCCAGTAGTACAGGTAATCAGCCCCAGCATTTT. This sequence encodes CASSTGNQPQHF.

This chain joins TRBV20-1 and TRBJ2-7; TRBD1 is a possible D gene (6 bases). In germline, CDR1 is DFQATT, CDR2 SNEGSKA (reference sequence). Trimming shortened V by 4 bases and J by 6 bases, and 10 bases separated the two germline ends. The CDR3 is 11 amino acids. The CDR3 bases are TGCAGTGCTAACAGGGTGACCGAGCAGTACTTC. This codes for CSANRVTEQYF.

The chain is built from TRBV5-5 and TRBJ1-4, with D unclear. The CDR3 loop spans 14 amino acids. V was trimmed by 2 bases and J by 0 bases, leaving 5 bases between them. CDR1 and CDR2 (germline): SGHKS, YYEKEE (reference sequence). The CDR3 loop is CASSLSATNEKLFF. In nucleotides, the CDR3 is TGTGCCAGCAGCTTAAGCGCAACTAATGAAAAACTGTTTTTT.

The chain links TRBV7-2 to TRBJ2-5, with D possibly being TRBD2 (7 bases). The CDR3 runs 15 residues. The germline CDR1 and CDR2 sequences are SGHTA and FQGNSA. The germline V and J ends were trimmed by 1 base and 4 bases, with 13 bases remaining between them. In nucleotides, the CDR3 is TGTGCCAGCAGCTTAGATCGGGGGGCGGGAGAGACCCAGTACTTC. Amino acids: CASSLDRGAGETQYF.

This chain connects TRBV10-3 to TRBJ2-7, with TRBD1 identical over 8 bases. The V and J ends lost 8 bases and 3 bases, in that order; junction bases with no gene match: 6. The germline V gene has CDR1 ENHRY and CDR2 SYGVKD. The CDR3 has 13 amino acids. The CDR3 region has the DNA TGTGCCATCTCAGGGGGCGGGAACTACGAGCAGTACTTC. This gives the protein CAISGGGNYEQYF.

The CDR3 DNA is TGCGCCAGCAGTGGACCTCGGGAATCAAAGACCCAGTACTTC. Protein: CASSGPRESKTQYF. The V and J genes are TRBV10-1 and TRBJ2-5; TRBD2 might be the D (5 bases). V lost 4 bases to trimming and J lost 6 bases, with 15 bases between them. This CDR3 comprises 14 residues. Germline assignment: CDR1 WNHNN and CDR2 SYGVQD (reference sequence).

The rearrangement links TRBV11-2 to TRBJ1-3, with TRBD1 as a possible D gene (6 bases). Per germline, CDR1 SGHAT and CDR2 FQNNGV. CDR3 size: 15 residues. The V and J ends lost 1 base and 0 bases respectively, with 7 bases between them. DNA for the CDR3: TGTGCCAGCAGCTTAGTAGGGGGCTCTGGAAACACCATATATTTT. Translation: CASSLVGGSGNTIYF.

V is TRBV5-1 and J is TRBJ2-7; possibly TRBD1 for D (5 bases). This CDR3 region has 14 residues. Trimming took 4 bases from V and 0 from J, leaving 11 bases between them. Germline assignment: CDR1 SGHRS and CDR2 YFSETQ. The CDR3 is CASSRPRDSYEQYF. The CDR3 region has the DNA TGCGCCAGCAGCCGTCCCAGGGACTCCTACGAGCAGTACTTC.

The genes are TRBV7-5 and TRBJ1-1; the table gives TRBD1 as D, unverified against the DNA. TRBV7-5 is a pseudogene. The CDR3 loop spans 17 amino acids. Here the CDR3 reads CARSLPYLMAWWTEAFF. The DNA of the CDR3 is TGTGCCAGAAGCCTCCCATATTTGATGGCTTGGTGGACTGAAGCTTTCTTT.

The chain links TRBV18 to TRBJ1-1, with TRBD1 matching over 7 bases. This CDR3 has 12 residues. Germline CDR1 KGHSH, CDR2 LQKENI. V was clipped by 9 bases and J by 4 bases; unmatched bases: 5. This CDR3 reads CASKAGGTEAFF. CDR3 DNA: TGTGCCAGTAAAGCAGGGGGCACTGAAGCTTTCTTT.

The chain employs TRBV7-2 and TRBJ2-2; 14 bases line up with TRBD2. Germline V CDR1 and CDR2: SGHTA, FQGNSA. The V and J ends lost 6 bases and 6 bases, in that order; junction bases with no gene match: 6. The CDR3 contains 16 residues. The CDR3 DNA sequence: TGTGCCAGCAGAGCGACTAGCGGGAGGGAATCCGGGGAGCTGTTTTTT. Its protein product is CASRATSGRESGELFF.

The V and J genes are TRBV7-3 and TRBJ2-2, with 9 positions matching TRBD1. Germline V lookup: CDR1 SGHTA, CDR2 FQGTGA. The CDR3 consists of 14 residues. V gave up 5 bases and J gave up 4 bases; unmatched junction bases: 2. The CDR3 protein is CASSLDRGTGELFF. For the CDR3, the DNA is TGTGCCAGCAGCCTGGACAGGGGCACCGGGGAGCTGTTTTTT.

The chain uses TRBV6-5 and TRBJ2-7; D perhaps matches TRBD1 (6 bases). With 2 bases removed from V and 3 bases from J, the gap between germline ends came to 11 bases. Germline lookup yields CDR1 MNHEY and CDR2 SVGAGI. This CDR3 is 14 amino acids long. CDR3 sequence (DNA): TGTGCCAGCAGTTACCGGGACACACACTACGAGCAGTACTTC. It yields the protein CASSYRDTHYEQYF.

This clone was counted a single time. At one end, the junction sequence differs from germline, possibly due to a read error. The CDR3 reads CASSLGLGEEQYF. CDR3 bases: TGTGCTAGCAGCTTAGGGCTTGGAGAGGAGCAGTACTTC. The chain joins TRBV7-7 to TRBJ2-7; D remains ambiguous. Germline CDR1 SSHAT, CDR2 FNYEAQ (reference sequence). CDR3 length equals 13 residues. Looking up the rest from reference TRBV7-7 and TRBJ2-7 gives the full variable domain: GAGVSQSPRYKVTKRGQDVTLRCDPISSHATLYWYQQALGQGPEFLTYFNYEAQPDKSGLPSDRFSAERPEGSISTLTIQRTEQRDSAMYRCASSLGLGEEQYFGPGTRLTVT.

CDR3: CASSVAGSQETQYF. The CDR3 nucleotides read TGCGCCAGCAGTGTTGCAGGGTCGCAAGAGACCCAGTACTTC. V is TRBV10-1 and J is TRBJ2-5; possibly TRBD1 for D (5 bases). Trimming took 4 bases from V and 2 from J, leaving 11 bases between them. Germline CDR1 WNHNN, CDR2 SYGVQD (reference sequence). The CDR3 is made up of 14 amino acids.

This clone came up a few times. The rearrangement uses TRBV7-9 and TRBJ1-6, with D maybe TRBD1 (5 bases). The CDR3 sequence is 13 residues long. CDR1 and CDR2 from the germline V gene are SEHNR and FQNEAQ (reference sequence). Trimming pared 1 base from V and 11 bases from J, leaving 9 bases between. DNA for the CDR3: TGTGCCAGCAGCTTAGGGGGGAGGCCACCCCTCCACTTT. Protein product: CASSLGGRPPLHF.

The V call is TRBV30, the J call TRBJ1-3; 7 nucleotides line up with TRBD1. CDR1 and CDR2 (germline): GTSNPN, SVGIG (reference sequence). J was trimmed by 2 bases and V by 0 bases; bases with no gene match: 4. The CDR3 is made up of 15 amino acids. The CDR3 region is CAWSVRGGPGNTIYF. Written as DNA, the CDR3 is TGTGCCTGGAGTGTGAGAGGGGGCCCTGGAAACACCATATATTTT.

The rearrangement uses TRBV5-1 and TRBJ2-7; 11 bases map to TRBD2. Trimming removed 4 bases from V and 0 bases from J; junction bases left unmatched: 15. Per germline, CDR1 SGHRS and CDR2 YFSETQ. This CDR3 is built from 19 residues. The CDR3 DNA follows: TGCGCCAGCAGCGAAGGGCTTCGGCTAGCGGGGGGAAGCTCCTACGAGCAGTACTTC. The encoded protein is CASSEGLRLAGGSSYEQYF.

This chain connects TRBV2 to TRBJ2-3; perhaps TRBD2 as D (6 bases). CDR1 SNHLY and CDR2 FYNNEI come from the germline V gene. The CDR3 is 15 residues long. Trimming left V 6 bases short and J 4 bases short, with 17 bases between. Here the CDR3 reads CASRFSGPPPDTQYF. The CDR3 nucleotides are TGTGCCAGCAGGTTTAGCGGTCCCCCGCCAGATACGCAGTATTTT.

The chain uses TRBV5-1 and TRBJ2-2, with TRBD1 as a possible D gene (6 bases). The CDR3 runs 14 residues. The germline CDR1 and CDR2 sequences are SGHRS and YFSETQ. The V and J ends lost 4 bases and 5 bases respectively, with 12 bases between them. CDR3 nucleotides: TGCGCCAGCAGCCGTACTACAGGGACCGGGGAGCTGTTTTTT. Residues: CASSRTTGTGELFF.

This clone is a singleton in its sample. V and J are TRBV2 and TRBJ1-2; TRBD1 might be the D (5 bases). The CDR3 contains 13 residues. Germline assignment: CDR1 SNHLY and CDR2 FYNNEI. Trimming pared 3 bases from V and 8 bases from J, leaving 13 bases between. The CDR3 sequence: CASSEGQGHGYTF. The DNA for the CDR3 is TGTGCCAGCAGTGAGGGGCAGGGCCACGGCTACACCTTC.